This record looks at one T cell receptor beta chain sequence and its context. This CDR3 comprises 15 residues. CDR1 SGDLS and CDR2 YYNGEE come from the germline V gene. The V gene lost 4 bases and the J gene lost 1 base, with 14 bases spanning the gap. This specimen comes from a study of blood T cell repertoires in COVID-19. Across the study: PBMCs, B-cell-depleted T cells, or T cells were the source of the cDNA or gDNA that made up the material.

Original processing notes: It was from reference gene primer amplification that nucleated cell counts were estimated. Method: immunoSEQ multiplex PCR; TCRdb's copy keeps in-frame clones and lacks some. The DNA was the basis for D and trimming; V, J and clone size are from that table. This sample has a few hundred thousand clones, with 88% found just once. This chain connects TRBV9 to TRBJ2-5; tentative D call: TRBD1 (6 bases). Sequenced: PBMCs or T cells enriched from blood (not recorded which). The sequence was collected from a woman aged 18-29 years who had recovered from COVID-19. The CDR3 nucleotides are TGTGCCAGCAGCCTCCAACAGGACAGCCAAGAGACCCAGTACTTC. This sequence encodes CASSLQQDSQETQYF. The full variable domain, completed using reference TRBV9 and TRBJ2-5, is DSGVTQTPKHLITATGQRVTLRCSPRSGDLSVYWYQQSLDQGLQFLIQYYNGEERAKGNILERFSAQQFPDLHSELNLSSLELGDSALYFCASSLQQDSQETQYFGPGTRLLVL.